The clone carrying this T cell receptor beta chain was seen many times. Antigen specificity is unknown. Specified time point: newly diagnosed GD, antithyroid drugs for less than 3 months. After RNA was extracted from PBMCs, the TCR library was made from it. The TCR beta library used iRepertoire HTBI primers with Arm-PCR amplification of CDR3. TCRdb reprocessed the multiplex PCR reads via MiXCR and lists one record per CDR3 protein. The sample carries under 800,000 distinct CDR3 sequences, roughly 15% recorded once. These data belong to a study of regulatory T cells in long-lasting Graves disease. With 6 bases clipped from V and 6 bases from J, the junction kept 7 bases outside the gene matches. The V gene's germline CDR1 is MDHEN and CDR2 SYDVKM. The CDR3 loop spans 15 amino acids. Findings and caveats of the study: Favored gene segments in persistent disease were TRBV28, TRBJ1-2 and TRBJ2-5.

The data were also submitted as part of a second study, on T cells in Graves' hyperthyroidism and ophthalmopathy. That source adds: Across 18 months, stable Graves' hyperthyroidism was marked by no progression to ophthalmopathy. Patients having uncontrolled infection, another autoimmune disease, pregnancy or lactation were not included. A set of HTBI primers served as the primers for a first-round RT-PCR of the TCR CDR3.

The receptor was derived from a woman aged 25-40 years with Graves disease. J is TRBJ2-5 and V is TRBV28; 13 bases fit TRBD2. Sequences were derived from peripheral blood mononuclear cells (PBMCs), sampled at new diagnosis, from a patient treated with antithyroid drugs. The CDR3 nucleotides are TGTGCCAGCAGGCGGACTAGCGGGAGTATAAAGACCCAGTACTTC. It encodes CASRRTSGSIKTQYF.